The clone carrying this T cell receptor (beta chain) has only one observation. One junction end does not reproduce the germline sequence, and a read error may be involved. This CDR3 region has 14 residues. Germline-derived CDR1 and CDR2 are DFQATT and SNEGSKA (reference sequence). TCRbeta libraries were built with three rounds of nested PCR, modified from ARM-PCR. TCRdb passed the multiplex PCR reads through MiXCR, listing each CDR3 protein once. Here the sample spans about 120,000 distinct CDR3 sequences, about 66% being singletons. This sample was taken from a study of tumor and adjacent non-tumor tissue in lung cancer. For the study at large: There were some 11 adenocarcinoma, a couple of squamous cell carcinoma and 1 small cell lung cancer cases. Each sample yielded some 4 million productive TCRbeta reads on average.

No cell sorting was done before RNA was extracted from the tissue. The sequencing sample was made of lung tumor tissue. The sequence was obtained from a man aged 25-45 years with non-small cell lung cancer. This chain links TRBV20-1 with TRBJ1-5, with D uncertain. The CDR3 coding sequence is TGCAGAGCTAGAGCTAGGGATAGCAATCAGCCCCAGCATTTT. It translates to CRARARDSNQPQHF.